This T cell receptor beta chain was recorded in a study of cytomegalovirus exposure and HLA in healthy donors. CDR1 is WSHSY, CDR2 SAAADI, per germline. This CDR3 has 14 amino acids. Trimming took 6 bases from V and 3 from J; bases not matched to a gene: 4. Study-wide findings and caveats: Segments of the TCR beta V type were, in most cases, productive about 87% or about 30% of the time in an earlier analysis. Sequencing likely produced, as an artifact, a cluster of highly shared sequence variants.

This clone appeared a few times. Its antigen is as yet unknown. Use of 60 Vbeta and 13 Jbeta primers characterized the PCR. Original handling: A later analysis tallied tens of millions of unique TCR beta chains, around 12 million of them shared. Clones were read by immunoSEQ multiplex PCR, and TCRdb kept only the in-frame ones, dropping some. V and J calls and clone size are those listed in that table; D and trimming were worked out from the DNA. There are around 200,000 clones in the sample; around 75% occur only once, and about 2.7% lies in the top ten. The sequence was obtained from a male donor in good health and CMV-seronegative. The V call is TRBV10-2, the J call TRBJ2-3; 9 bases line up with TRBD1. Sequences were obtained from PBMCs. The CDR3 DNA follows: TGCGCCAGCAGGGGGACAGGGAGGACAGATACGCAGTATTTT. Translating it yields CASRGTGRTDTQYF.